One TCR beta chain is described in this entry. Using its own MiXCR run on the 5' RACE reads, TCRdb lists one record per CDR3 protein. This table has around 250,000 distinct CDR3 sequences, about 30% appearing once. This record belongs to a study of CD8 T cells in ankylosing spondylitis. The ends lost 5 bases at V and 6 bases at J; junction bases unmatched: 3. This CDR3 spans 12 amino acids. Germline V gene data show CDR1 as SEHNR and CDR2 as FQNEAQ (reference sequence). The TCR was taken from a male donor with ankylosing spondylitis or in good health (not recorded which). Sample: blood, either unsorted or a sorted T cell fraction (not recorded which). The chain has TRBV7-9 and TRBJ2-7; 8 bases align to TRBD1. CDR3 sequence (DNA): TGTGCCAGCAGCCCGACAGGGGTCGAGCAGTACTTC. Translating it yields CASSPTGVEQYF.